This T cell receptor beta chain derives from a study of T cell changes during pregnancy in multiple sclerosis. Trimming cost V 3 bases and J 3 bases; bases outside gene matches: 3. Germline CDR1 reads LNHNV; CDR2 reads YYDKDF (reference sequence). The length of the CDR3 is 15 residues. Clones were sequenced by immunoSEQ multiplex PCR, and TCRdb holds only the in-frame ones, with some missing. This repertoire shows about 73,000 clones, approximately 94% found once; its top ten account for 2% to 2.5%. The chain is built from TRBV15 and TRBJ2-3; 10 nucleotides line up with TRBD1. This TCR was recovered from a female donor in good health, enrolled as a control in a pregnancy study. Specimen: peripheral blood, collected in the second trimester of pregnancy. CDR3 coding DNA: TGTGCCACCAGCAGTCGACAGGGGGCTACAGATACGCAGTATTTT. Amino acid sequence: CATSSRQGATDTQYF.